This T cell receptor (beta chain) was recorded in a study of blood T cell repertoires in COVID-19. Individuals aged about 18 to 100 years were recruited from roughly 22 US areas. The authors' processing: The assay estimated nucleated cells by amplifying reference gene primers. TCRdb keeps only in-frame clones here, not all; method: immunoSEQ multiplex PCR. V and J calls and clone size come straight from that table; D and trimming were deduced from the DNA. The sample lists under 150,000 clones; around four fifths were seen once. Germline assignment: CDR1 SGHDT and CDR2 YYEEEE. The junction had 8 bases not matched to a gene; V was cut back by 4 bases and J by 7 bases. The CDR3 length is 13 residues.

Specimen: PBMCs or T cells enriched from blood (not recorded which). The receptor was derived from a man between 40 and 49 years old with acute COVID-19. This chain joins TRBV5-6 and TRBJ2-7, with 7 nucleotides matching TRBD2. The CDR3 DNA follows: TGTGCCAGCAGCAACCAGGCGGGGGATGAGCAGTACTTC. This sequence encodes CASSNQAGDEQYF.